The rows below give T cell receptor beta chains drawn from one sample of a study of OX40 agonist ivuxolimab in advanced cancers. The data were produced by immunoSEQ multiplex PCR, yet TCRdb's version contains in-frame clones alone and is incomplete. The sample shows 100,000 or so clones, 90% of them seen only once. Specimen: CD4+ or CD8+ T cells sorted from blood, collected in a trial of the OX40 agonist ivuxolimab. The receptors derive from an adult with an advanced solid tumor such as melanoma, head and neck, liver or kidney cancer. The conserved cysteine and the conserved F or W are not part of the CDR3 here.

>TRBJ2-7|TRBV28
ASRTPGTASYEQY
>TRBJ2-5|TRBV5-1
ASSLDGTSGLQETQY
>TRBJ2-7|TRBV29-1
SASRGPYEQY
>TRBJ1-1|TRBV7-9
ASSLRTEANAEAF
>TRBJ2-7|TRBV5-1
ASSRTPFSGVMEQY
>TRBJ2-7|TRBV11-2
ASSPYSGTGSSYEQY
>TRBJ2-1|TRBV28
ASKKPPGQGNKNEQF
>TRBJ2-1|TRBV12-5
ASGRAGDNEQF
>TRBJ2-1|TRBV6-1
ALLSAYRGEQF
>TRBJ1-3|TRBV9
ASSVEARGLGNTIY
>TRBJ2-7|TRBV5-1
ASSSYLQGYEQY
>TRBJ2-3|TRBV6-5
ASSYTSGRTDTQY
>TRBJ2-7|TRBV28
ASRVNNEQY
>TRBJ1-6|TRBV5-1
ASSSQGGNNSPLH
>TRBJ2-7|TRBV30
AWSRGENYEQY
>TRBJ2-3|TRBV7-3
ASSLTPSTDTQY
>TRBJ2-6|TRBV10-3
AISVGTGSGANVLT
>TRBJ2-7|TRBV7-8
ASSLVRGPYEQY
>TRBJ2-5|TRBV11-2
ASRRLAGGPQETQY
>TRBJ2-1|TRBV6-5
ASSQWGEQF
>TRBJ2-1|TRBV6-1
ASSESLAANYGEQF
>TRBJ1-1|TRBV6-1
ASSEGGTGGRTEAF
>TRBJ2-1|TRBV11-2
ASSLTRGPQF
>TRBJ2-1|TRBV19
ASSGPHGLPF
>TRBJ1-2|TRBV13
ASSLTQGTGDGYT
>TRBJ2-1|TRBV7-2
ASSLVSGTGFHEQF
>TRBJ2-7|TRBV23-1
ASSLFRNKSCEQY
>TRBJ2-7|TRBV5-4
ASSSGSLSYEQY
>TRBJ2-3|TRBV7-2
ASSLNKGADTQY
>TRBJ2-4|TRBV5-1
ASSPLAGVNIQY
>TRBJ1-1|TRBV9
ASSAGQRGNTEAF